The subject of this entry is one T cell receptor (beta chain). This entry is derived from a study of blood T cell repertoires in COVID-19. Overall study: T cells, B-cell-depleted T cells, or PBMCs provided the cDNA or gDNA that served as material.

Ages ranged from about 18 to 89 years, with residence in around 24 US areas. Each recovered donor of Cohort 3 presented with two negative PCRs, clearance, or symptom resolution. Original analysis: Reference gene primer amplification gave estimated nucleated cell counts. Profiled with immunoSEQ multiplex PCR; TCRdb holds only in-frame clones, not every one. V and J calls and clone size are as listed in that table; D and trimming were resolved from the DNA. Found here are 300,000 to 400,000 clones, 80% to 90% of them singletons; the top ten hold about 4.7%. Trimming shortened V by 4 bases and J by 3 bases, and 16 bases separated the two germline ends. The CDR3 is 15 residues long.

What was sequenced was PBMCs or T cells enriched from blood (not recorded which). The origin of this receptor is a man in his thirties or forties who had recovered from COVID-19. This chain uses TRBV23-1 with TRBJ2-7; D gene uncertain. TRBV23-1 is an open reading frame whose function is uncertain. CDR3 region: CASSRGCVPVYEQYF. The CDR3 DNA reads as TGCGCCAGCAGTCGCGGTTGCGTTCCGGTCTACGAGCAGTACTTC.